These T cell receptor beta chains were read from a single sample in a study of T cell repertoires in cytomegalovirus infection. Their target antigens are unknown. MiXCR, applied by TCRdb to the reads, yields one record per CDR3 protein. The sample lists about 770,000 distinct CDR3 sequences; almost 30% were seen once. The sequencing used cultured CD8+ T cells from PBMCs, collected from culture after CMV antigen stimulation. The source of these receptors is a human donor in good health (CMV status not recorded). Some clones in this sample may be carry-over from other donors' samples. CDR3s include the opening cysteine and the closing phenylalanine or tryptophan. A D gene is named only where the DNA matches it firmly. The size entry is marked missing in some rows and otherwise reads once, few, many or a size class.

v_call	j_call	clone_size	d_call	cdr3_nt	cdr3_aa
TRBV12-3/TRBV12-4	TRBJ2-3	few	TRBD1	TGTGCCAGCAGTTTATACAGGGGTGATACGCAGTATTTT	CASSLYRGDTQYF
TRBV4-1	TRBJ1-2	few	TRBD1	TGTGCCAGCAGCCCCGGGACAGGGGTTCCGGGTCACGGCTACACCTTC	CASSPGTGVPGHGYTF
TRBV6-1	TRBJ2-5	-	-	TGTGCCAGCCTTGACAGACAAGAGACCCAGTACTTC	CASLDRQETQYF
TRBV28	TRBJ1-5	-	TRBD1	TGTGCCAGCAGTTTATCGGGACAGGTCCCCAATCAGCCCCAGCATTTT	CASSLSGQVPNQPQHF
TRBV5-1	TRBJ1-1	few	TRBD1	TGCGCCAGCAGATCGGGACAGAACGAAGCTTTCTTT	CASRSGQNEAFF
TRBV7-9	TRBJ2-3	-	TRBD1	TGTGCCAGCCTCCAAGACGGACAGGGGCAAGATACGCAGTATTTT	CASLQDGQGQDTQYF
TRBV15	TRBJ1-5	-	TRBD1	TGTGCCACCAGCAGCGGAGGGACAGGCGGTCAGCCCCAGCATTTT	CATSSGGTGGQPQHF
TRBV4-1	TRBJ2-7	few	-	TGCGCCAGCAGCCAAGTTTTCCAGGGAGGATACGAGCAGTACTTC	CASSQVFQGGYEQYF
TRBV5-6	TRBJ1-1	-	-	TGTGCCAGCAGCCCCGGGAGGACCGACACTGAAGCTTTCTTT	CASSPGRTDTEAFF
TRBV10-1	TRBJ2-7	few	TRBD1	TGCGCCACCCCGGGACAGATCTACGAGCAGTACTTC	CATPGQIYEQYF
TRBV27	TRBJ1-5	-	-	TGTGCCAGCAGTTTCATAGGGGTGGGACAGCCCCAGCATTTT	CASSFIGVGQPQHF
TRBV5-1	TRBJ1-4	-	TRBD1	TGCGCCAGCAGCGGACAGGGGCCGGTGGGTGAAAAACTGTTTTTT	CASSGQGPVGEKLFF
TRBV7-6	TRBJ1-1	once	-	TGTACCAGCAGCTTAGGAATACAGTTTGAGGCTTTCTTT	CTSSLGIQFEAFF
TRBV18	TRBJ1-1	-	-	TGTGCCAGCTCACCGTCGGGCAGCCCCGTTATGAACACTGAAGCTTTCTTT	CASSPSGSPVMNTEAFF
TRBV6-5	TRBJ2-2	many	-	TGTGCCAGCAGTTACACAGGCGCCGGGGAGCTGTTTTTT	CASSYTGAGELFF
TRBV6-1	TRBJ2-1	-	TRBD1	TGTGCCAGCAGTGAACTGACAGGGGTGCAGTTCTTC	CASSELTGVQFF
TRBV7-3	TRBJ1-1	-	-	TGTGCCAGCAGCAACAGCCTCCGGGACACTGAAGCTTTCTTT	CASSNSLRDTEAFF
TRBV12-3/TRBV12-4	TRBJ1-4	few	-	TGTGCCAGCAGTTTAGGCCCGAATCAAGCAACTAATGAAAAACTGTTTTTT	CASSLGPNQATNEKLFF
TRBV15	TRBJ1-3	-	-	TGTGTCACCAGCAGAGAATGGCATGGAAACACCATATATTTT	CVTSREWHGNTIYF
TRBV12-3/TRBV12-4	TRBJ2-7	few	-	TGTGCCAGCAGTCCAAACATCCTCAGGTCCGAGCAGTACTTC	CASSPNILRSEQYF
TRBV4-1	TRBJ2-1	few	-	TGCGCCAGCAGCCAAGATCGAAGCGGCCGGGGCAATGAGCAGTTCTTC	CASSQDRSGRGNEQFF
TRBV6-7	TRBJ1-2	-	-	TGTGCCAGCAGTTACTCCGGGGGGGATGGCTACACCTTC	CASSYSGGDGYTF
TRBV18	TRBJ2-1	once	-	TGTGCCAGCACTACGACGGAGGGAGGCTCACCGTCCGATGAGCAGTTCTTC	CASTTTEGGSPSDEQFF
TRBV28	TRBJ2-1	few	-	TGTGCCAGCAGATTTCCCGGGAACTCTCACAATGAGCAGTTCTTC	CASRFPGNSHNEQFF
TRBV27	TRBJ1-4	-	TRBD1	TGTGCCAGCAGGGGGACAGGTCGTTTTGAAAAACTGTTTTTT	CASRGTGRFEKLFF
TRBV7-8	TRBJ1-1	many	TRBD1	TGTGCCAGCAGCTTAGAGACAGGGACTGAAGCTTTCTTT	CASSLETGTEAFF
TRBV6-5	TRBJ1-2	-	-	TGTGCCAGCAGCAGTAAGACAGGTCTTTGGGGCTACACCTTC	CASSSKTGLWGYTF
TRBV12-3/TRBV12-4	TRBJ2-3	many	-	TGTGCCAGCAGTTTCCTGGGGGGCACAGATACGCAGTATTTT	CASSFLGGTDTQYF
TRBV12-3/TRBV12-4	TRBJ2-1	few	-	TGTGCCAGCAGTCCTAGCGCAGCCTACAATGAGCAGTTCTTC	CASSPSAAYNEQFF
TRBV7-8	TRBJ1-1	many	-	TGTGCCAGCAGCCCCGGCCGGAGCACTGAAGCTTTCTTT	CASSPGRSTEAFF
TRBV14	TRBJ2-4	-	-	TGTGCCAGCAGCCAAGGTACAAACATTCAGTACTTC	CASSQGTNIQYF
TRBV6-5	TRBJ1-1	few	-	TGTGCCAGCAGTTACTCGATCTCCCGCGTGAACACTGAAGCTTTCTTT	CASSYSISRVNTEAFF